This T cell receptor (beta chain) was recorded in a study of T cell changes during pregnancy in multiple sclerosis. Sequencing used immunoSEQ multiplex PCR; TCRdb keeps in-frame clones, though not all of them. Of 100,000 or so clones in the sample, 80% to 95% were seen once. V dropped 6 bases and J dropped 4 bases, with 6 bases sitting between them. This CDR3 has 11 amino acids. Germline CDR1 is MDHEN and CDR2 is SYDVKM. There are a few counts of this clone. This material consisted of peripheral blood, taken in the second trimester of pregnancy. The V and J genes are TRBV28 and TRBJ1-2; D call uncertain. The TCR comes from a female donor with multiple sclerosis, enrolled in a pregnancy study. In DNA, the CDR3 is TGTGCCAGCAGGAACAGCTATGGCTACACCTTC. It is translated as CASRNSYGYTF.